This record looks at one TCR beta chain sequence and its context. This entry comes from a study of shared clonotypes between healthy human individuals. Study-wide context: Donors, aged 18 to 49, were a couple of women and a few men.

Each subset's genomic DNA was split evenly across several immunoSEQ plates. Sequencing on ten immunoSEQ deep assay plates was performed for unsorted PBMC DNA. Clones were read by immunoSEQ multiplex PCR, and TCRdb kept only the in-frame ones, dropping some. This repertoire shows about 490,000 clones, roughly 80% found once; its top ten account for about 13%. Sample: PBMCs. The sequence came from a woman aged 40 to 50 in good health. Some clones in this sample may be carry-over from other donors' samples.

CDR3 bases: TGCGCCAGCAGCTTGAGTGGCAGGGGGGCCACGAACACCGGGGAGCTGTTTTTT. It translates to CASSLSGRGATNTGELFF. The chain employs TRBV5-1 and TRBJ2-2, with D perhaps matching TRBD1 (7 bases). In germline, CDR1 is SGHRS, CDR2 YFSETQ. Between the trimmed V and J ends, which lost 1 base and 0 bases, there was a span of 16 bases. CDR3 length: 18 residues.